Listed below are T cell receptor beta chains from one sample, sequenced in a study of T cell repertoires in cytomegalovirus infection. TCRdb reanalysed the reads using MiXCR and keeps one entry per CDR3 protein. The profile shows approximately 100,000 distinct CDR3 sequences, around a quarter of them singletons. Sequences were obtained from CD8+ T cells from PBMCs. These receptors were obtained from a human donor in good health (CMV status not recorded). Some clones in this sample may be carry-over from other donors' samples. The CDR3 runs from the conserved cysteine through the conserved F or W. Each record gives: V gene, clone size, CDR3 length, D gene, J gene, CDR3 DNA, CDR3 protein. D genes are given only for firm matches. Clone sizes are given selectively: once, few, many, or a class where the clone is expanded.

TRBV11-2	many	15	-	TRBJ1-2	TGTGCCAGCAGCTTAGATTTGGGGGGCCACTATGGCTACACCTTC	CASSLDLGGHYGYTF
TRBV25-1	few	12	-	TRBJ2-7	TGTGCCAGCCAGGATGAACCCCACGAGCAGTACTTC	CASQDEPHEQYF
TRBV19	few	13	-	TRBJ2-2	TGTGCCAGTAGTATAGGTGGTCCGGGGGAGCTGTTTTTT	CASSIGGPGELFF
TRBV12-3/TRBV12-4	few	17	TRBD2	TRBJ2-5	TGTGCCAGCAGTTTCTCCGGGGGAGGGGACTTCCTGGAGACCCAGTACTTC	CASSFSGGGDFLETQYF
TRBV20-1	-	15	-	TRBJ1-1	TGCAGTGCTAGAGATTTCGCCAGGGCGAACACTGAAGCTTTCTTT	CSARDFARANTEAFF
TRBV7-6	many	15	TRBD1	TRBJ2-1	TGTGCCAGCAGCCGTGGACAGGGCTACGCTAATGAGCAGTTCTTC	CASSRGQGYANEQFF
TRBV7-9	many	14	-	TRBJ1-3	TGTGCCAGCAGCTCCACAGGCTCCCGCGACACCATATATTTT	CASSSTGSRDTIYF
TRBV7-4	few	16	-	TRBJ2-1	TGTGCCAGCAGCTTAAGAAGAAGGGACCCAAGGGAGGAGCAGTTCTTC	CASSLRRRDPREEQFF
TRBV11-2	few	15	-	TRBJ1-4	TGTGCCAGCAGCTTAAGTTACGGGGCGACGGAAAAACTGTTTTTT	CASSLSYGATEKLFF
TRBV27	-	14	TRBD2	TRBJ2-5	TGTGCCAGCAGTTTATCCGGGACTAGCGTGCCCCAGTACTTC	CASSLSGTSVPQYF
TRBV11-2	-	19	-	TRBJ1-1	TGTGCCAGCAGCTTAGATAGAGTGGTAGGCACAATTTTAAACACTGAAGCTTTCTTT	CASSLDRVVGTILNTEAFF
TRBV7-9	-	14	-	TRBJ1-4	TGTGCCAGCAGCCAACAGGGCCAAGGGGAAAAACTGTTTTTT	CASSQQGQGEKLFF
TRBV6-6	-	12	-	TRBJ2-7	TGTGCCAGCATAGGGGCGCAGAACGAGCAGTACTTC	CASIGAQNEQYF
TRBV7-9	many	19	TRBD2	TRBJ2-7	TGTGCCAGCAGCTCGACTAGCGGGGGCGAAGACAGCCCCTCCTACGAGCAGTACTTC	CASSSTSGGEDSPSYEQYF
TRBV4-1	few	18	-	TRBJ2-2	TGCGCCAGCAGCCAGGCCTCGGGCGGGGGCGCGAACACCGGGGAGCTGTTTTTT	CASSQASGGGANTGELFF
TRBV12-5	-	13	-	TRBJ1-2	TGTGCTAGTGGTTCCCCGGACCCTGTGGGCTACACCTTC	CASGSPDPVGYTF
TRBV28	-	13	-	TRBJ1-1	TGTGCCAGTGCTACAGGAGATCACACTGAAGCTTTCTTT	CASATGDHTEAFF
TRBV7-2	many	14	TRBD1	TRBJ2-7	TGTGCCAGCAGCTTCGGACAGGGGGTCTACGAGCAGTACTTC	CASSFGQGVYEQYF
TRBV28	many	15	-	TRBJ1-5	TGTGCCAGCAGCTCCCGAGTAACTAGCAATCAGCCCCAGCATTTT	CASSSRVTSNQPQHF
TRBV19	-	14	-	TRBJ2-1	TGTGCCAGTAGTATAGCCCTCGGTGCGAATGAGCAGTTCTTC	CASSIALGANEQFF
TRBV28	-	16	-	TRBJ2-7	TGTGCCAGCAGCCCCACAAGAGGGCCTCTCGCCTACGAGCAGTACTTC	CASSPTRGPLAYEQYF
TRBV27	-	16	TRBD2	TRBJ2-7	TGTGCCAGCAGTGTATCTAGCGGGGTAATCTCCTACGAGCAGTACTTC	CASSVSSGVISYEQYF
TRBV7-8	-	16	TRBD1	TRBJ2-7	TGTGCCAGCAGCTTAGAGGGGGCAGGGTATAATGACGAGCAGTACTTC	CASSLEGAGYNDEQYF
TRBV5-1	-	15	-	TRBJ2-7	TGCGCCAGCAGCTTGGCCCGGACAGACCCCTACGAGCAGTACTTC	CASSLARTDPYEQYF
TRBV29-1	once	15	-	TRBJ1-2	TGCAGCGTTGAGCGGGTCTTCGGATCTAACTATGGCTACACCTTC	CSVERVFGSNYGYTF
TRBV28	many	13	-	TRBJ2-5	TGTGCCAGCAGTTTTAGCTCCCAAGAGACCCAGTACTTC	CASSFSSQETQYF
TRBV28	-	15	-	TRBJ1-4	TGTGCCAGCCAAAACTCGTTTGCAACTAATGAAAAACTGTTTTTT	CASQNSFATNEKLFF
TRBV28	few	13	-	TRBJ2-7	TGTGCCAGCAATTTAGGGGAATCCATCGAGCAGTACTTC	CASNLGESIEQYF
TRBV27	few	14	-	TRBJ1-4	TGTGCCAGCAGAGGAGTCGGGATTAATGAAAAACTGTTTTTT	CASRGVGINEKLFF
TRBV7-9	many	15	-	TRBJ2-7	TGTGCCAGCAGCTCGTCTTTGGGACAATCCTACGAGCAGTACTTC	CASSSSLGQSYEQYF
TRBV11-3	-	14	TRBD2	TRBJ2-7	TGTGCCAGCACCCACCCGGGGGGGCGCGACGAGCAGTACTTC	CASTHPGGRDEQYF
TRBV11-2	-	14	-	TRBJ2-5	TGTGCCAGCAGCCCCGGAGGGTGGAAAGAGACCCAGTACTTC	CASSPGGWKETQYF
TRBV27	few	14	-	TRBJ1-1	TGTGCCAGCAGTTACGGGGGTTGGGACACTGAAGCTTTCTTT	CASSYGGWDTEAFF
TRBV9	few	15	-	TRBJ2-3	TGTGCCAGCAGCAATGGGGGCGGCTCCACAGATACGCAGTATTTT	CASSNGGGSTDTQYF
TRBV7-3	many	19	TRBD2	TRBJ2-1	TGTGCCAGCAGCTTATTTTTCGCTAGCGGGGGAGCCAATGAGGATGAGCAGTTCTTC	CASSLFFASGGANEDEQFF
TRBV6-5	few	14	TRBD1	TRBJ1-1	TGTGCCAGCATCACCAACAGGGGGGGAACTGAAGCTTTCTTT	CASITNRGGTEAFF
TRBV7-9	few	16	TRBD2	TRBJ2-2	TGTGCCAGCAGCTCGTCGAGCGGGAGAGGCGCCGGGGAGCTGTTTTTT	CASSSSSGRGAGELFF
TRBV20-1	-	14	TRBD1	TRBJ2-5	TGCAGTGCTCCCGGGACAGGGATATTGCAGACCCAGTACTTC	CSAPGTGILQTQYF
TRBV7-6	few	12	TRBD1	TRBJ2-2	TGTGCCAGCAGCGAGGGGGCCCGGGAGCTGTTTTTT	CASSEGARELFF
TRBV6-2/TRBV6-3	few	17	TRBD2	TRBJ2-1	TGTGCCAGCAGCCCTGAGACTAGCGGGAGTATCTACAATGAGCAGTTCTTC	CASSPETSGSIYNEQFF
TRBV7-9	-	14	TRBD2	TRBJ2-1	TGTGCCAGCACCAGCGGGGGGCAGAGTGATGAGCAGTTCTTC	CASTSGGQSDEQFF
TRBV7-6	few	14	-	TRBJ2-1	TGTGCCAGCAGCTTAAACGGGGGCTACAATGAGCAGTTCTTC	CASSLNGGYNEQFF
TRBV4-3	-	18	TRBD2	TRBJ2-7	TGCGCCAGCAGCCAGGGACCGGCGGGGGGGGCGGACTTTTACGAGCAGTACTTC	CASSQGPAGGADFYEQYF
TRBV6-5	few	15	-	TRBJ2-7	TGTGCCAGCAGTTACAGGCCGACTCCACCCTACGAGCAGTACTTC	CASSYRPTPPYEQYF
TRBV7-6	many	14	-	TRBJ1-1	TGTGCCAGCAGCGAGGGGCAGCTGAACACTGAAGCTTTCTTT	CASSEGQLNTEAFF
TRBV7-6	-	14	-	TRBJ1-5	TGTGCCAGCAGCTCCTCGGGACAAAATCAGCCCCAGCATTTT	CASSSSGQNQPQHF
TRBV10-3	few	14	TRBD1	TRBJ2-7	TGTGCCATCAGTGAGGGACAGGGGGCTTTCGAGCAGTACTTC	CAISEGQGAFEQYF
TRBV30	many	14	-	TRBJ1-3	TGTGCCTGGAGGGAGCGTTACTCTGGAAACACCATATATTTT	CAWRERYSGNTIYF
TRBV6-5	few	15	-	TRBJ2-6	TGTGCCAGCAGTTACGGCCTCTCTGGGGCCAACGTCCTGACTTTC	CASSYGLSGANVLTF
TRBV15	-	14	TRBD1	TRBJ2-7	TGTGCCACCAGCACCCCGACAGGGGGCCTTGAGCAGTACTTC	CATSTPTGGLEQYF
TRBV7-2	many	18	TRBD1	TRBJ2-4	TGTGCCAGCAGCTTAAACAGGGGAATTGGCCTAGCCAAAAACATTCAGTACTTC	CASSLNRGIGLAKNIQYF
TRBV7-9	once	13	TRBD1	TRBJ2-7	TGTGCCAGCAGTGGGACAGGGGGCACCGAGCAGTACTTC	CASSGTGGTEQYF